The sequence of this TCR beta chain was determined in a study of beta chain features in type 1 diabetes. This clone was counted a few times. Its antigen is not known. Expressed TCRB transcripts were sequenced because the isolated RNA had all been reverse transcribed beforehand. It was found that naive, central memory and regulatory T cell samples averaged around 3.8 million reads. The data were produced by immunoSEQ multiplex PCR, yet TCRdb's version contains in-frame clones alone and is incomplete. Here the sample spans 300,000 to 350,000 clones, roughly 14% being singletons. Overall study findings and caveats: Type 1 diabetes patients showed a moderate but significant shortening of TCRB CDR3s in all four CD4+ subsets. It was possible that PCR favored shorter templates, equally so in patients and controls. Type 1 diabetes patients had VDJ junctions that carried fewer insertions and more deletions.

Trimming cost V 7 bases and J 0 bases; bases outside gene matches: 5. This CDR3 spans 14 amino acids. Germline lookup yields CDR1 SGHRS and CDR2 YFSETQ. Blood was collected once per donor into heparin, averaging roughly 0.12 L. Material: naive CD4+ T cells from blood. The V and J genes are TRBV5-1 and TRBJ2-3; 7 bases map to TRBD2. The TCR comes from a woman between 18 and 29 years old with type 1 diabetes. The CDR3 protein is CASGEGVSTDTQYF. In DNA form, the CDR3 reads TGCGCCAGCGGGGAGGGAGTGAGCACAGATACGCAGTATTTT.